The rows below give T cell receptor beta chains drawn from one sample of a study of human T cells and chemical hapten exposure. TCRdb passed the RACE reads through MiXCR, listing each CDR3 protein once. The table includes tens of thousands of distinct CDR3 sequences, about 7% detected once. This sample comprised whole blood, obtained in connection with sensitization to the hapten diphenylcyclopropenone (DPC). The source of these receptors is a woman in her 30s with alopecia areata. Some clones in this sample may be carry-over from other donors' samples. The CDR3 runs from the conserved cysteine through the conserved F or W. Each record gives: V gene, clone size, D gene, J gene, CDR3 DNA, CDR3 protein. D genes are given only for firm matches. Some rows mark clone size as missing; the rest say once, few, many or name a class of expanded clone.

TRBV18	.	.	TRBJ1-5	TGTGCCAGCTCACCGGAACAAGGGAGTGGTCAGCCCCAGCATTTT	CASSPEQGSGQPQHF
TRBV6-6	many	TRBD1	TRBJ1-5	TGTGCCAGCAGCCGACAGGGCCAAAATCAGCCCCAGCATTTT	CASSRQGQNQPQHF
TRBV16	many	.	TRBJ1-5	TGTGCCAGCAGCCCCAGGAGCGGGGATCAGCCCCAGCATTTT	CASSPRSGDQPQHF
TRBV27	many	TRBD2	TRBJ2-1	TGTGCCAGTGCGGGGGGGCCGGCCAATGAGCAGTTCTTC	CASAGGPANEQFF
TRBV4-2	many	.	TRBJ1-1	TGTGCCAGCAGCCAAGGCGGGGGCGCCGGGAACACTGAAGCTTTCTTT	CASSQGGGAGNTEAFF
TRBV10-3	many	TRBD1	TRBJ1-6	TGTGCCATCACTAAAGACAGGGGAGATTCACCCCTCCACTTT	CAITKDRGDSPLHF
TRBV3-1	many	.	TRBJ2-1	TGTGCCAGCAGCCAAGATTCCGACCTCTCATACAATGAGCAGTTCTTC	CASSQDSDLSYNEQFF
TRBV6-1	.	.	TRBJ2-3	TGTGCCAGCAGTGAATATGAGGGGGGGGGGCCAGATACGCAGTATTTT	CASSEYEGGGPDTQYF
TRBV30	.	.	TRBJ2-5	TGTGCCTGGAGTCCGTGGCAGTCGGAAGAGACCCAGTACTTC	CAWSPWQSEETQYF
TRBV25-1	many	.	TRBJ1-6	TGTGCCAGCAGTGAGGGGGGGGCGAACCTCCGGACACCCCTCCACTTT	CASSEGGANLRTPLHF
TRBV20-1	few	.	TRBJ1-2	TGCAGTGCCGCCGAGGGGGTCACTAACTATGGCTACACCTTC	CSAAEGVTNYGYTF
TRBV12-3/TRBV12-4	.	TRBD1	TRBJ1-5	TGTGCCAGCAGCCGGGACAGGGGAGCTCAGCCCCAGCATTTT	CASSRDRGAQPQHF
TRBV6-2/TRBV6-3	few	.	TRBJ2-1	TGTGCCAGCACCCAATACAATGAGCAGTTCTTC	CASTQYNEQFF
TRBV12-3/TRBV12-4	.	.	TRBJ2-7	TGTGCCAGCAGTCCGGGAACGGGGACTCCTCTCTACGAGCAGTACTTC	CASSPGTGTPLYEQYF
TRBV9	.	TRBD2	TRBJ2-2	TGTGCCAGCAACGTATGGGCTAGCGGGGACCAAGCCGGGGAGCTGTTTTTT	CASNVWASGDQAGELFF
TRBV12-3/TRBV12-4	few	.	TRBJ1-6	TGTGCCAGCAGCCCTAAAACAGGGAACAATTCACCCCTCCACTTT	CASSPKTGNNSPLHF
TRBV7-2	few	.	TRBJ1-2	TGTGCCAGCAGCTTAGGGGTTTTTGGGGCCTACGGCTACACCTTC	CASSLGVFGAYGYTF
TRBV7-6	many	.	TRBJ2-3	TGTGCCAGCAGCTTAATGACCATCGGCACAGATACGCAGTATTTT	CASSLMTIGTDTQYF
TRBV24-1	few	TRBD1	TRBJ1-1	TGTGCCACCAGTGATTTAGAGGGGGCGTTTTGGGAAGCTTTCTTT	CATSDLEGAFWEAFF
TRBV5-6	many	.	TRBJ1-2	TGTGCCAGCAGCTTGGGGCGGTACTATGGCTACACCTTC	CASSLGRYYGYTF
TRBV7-9	few	.	TRBJ1-5	TGTGCCAGCAGCCCTCCCGGACCGGACCAGCCCCAGCATTTT	CASSPPGPDQPQHF
TRBV20-1	few	TRBD1	TRBJ1-1	TGCAGTGCGCCCCCTGGACAGGGGCGTAGGGAAGCTTTCTTT	CSAPPGQGRREAFF
TRBV27	many	.	TRBJ1-2	TGTGCCAGCAGTTTAACCCAGGGAGATGGCTACACCTTC	CASSLTQGDGYTF
TRBV10-3	many	TRBD2	TRBJ2-3	TGTGCCATCAGCCTCCTAGCGGGCGGTACCACAGATACGCAGTATTTT	CAISLLAGGTTDTQYF
TRBV6-6	.	.	TRBJ1-5	TGTGCCAGCAGTGGTGGGCATTATCAGCCCCAGCATTTT	CASSGGHYQPQHF
TRBV20-1	many	TRBD2	TRBJ2-7	TGCAGTGCTGATAGCGGGGCCATAAGCTCCTACGAGCAGTACTTC	CSADSGAISSYEQYF
TRBV13	many	.	TRBJ2-3	TGTGCCAGCAGCTTAACCGGGGGAAGCACAGATACGCAGTATTTT	CASSLTGGSTDTQYF
TRBV12-3/TRBV12-4	many	.	TRBJ1-2	TGTGCCAGCAGCTATACAGGGAACTATGGCTACACCTTC	CASSYTGNYGYTF
TRBV7-2	few	TRBD1	TRBJ2-3	TGTGCCAGCAGCACCCTACAGGGGGCCGGCACAGATACGCAGTATTTT	CASSTLQGAGTDTQYF
TRBV7-9	.	.	TRBJ1-1	TGTGCCAGCAGCCAATTGGGGAGCCCTGAAGCTTTCTTT	CASSQLGSPEAFF
TRBV6-5	many	.	TRBJ2-7	TGTGCCAGCCGTCCGGAGGGCGCAGCACGGGTTAGGGAGCAGTACTTC	CASRPEGAARVREQYF
TRBV5-1	many	.	TRBJ2-5	TGCGCCAGCAGCTTACAGGGGGAGGGAGAGACCCAGTACTTC	CASSLQGEGETQYF
TRBV2	.	TRBD2	TRBJ2-3	TGTGCCAGCAGGACTAGCGGGGTGGGCACGGATACGCAGTATTTT	CASRTSGVGTDTQYF
TRBV2	many	TRBD1	TRBJ2-7	TGTGCCAGCAGTGAACAGGGGGTGGGTATCTCCTACGAGCAGTACTTC	CASSEQGVGISYEQYF
TRBV30	few	.	TRBJ2-6	TGTGCCTGGAAGGGGGACGGCGTCCTGACTTTC	CAWKGDGVLTF
TRBV12-5	few	.	TRBJ2-7	TGTGCTAGTGGTTTGTTACGGGACCCTTACGAGCAGTACTTC	CASGLLRDPYEQYF
TRBV10-3	.	.	TRBJ1-1	TGTGCCATCAGTGACAGCATGAACACTGAAGCTTTCTTT	CAISDSMNTEAFF
TRBV27	few	.	TRBJ1-4	TGTGCCAGCAGTCTGCGGGGGGCGGTTAATGAAAAACTGTTTTTT	CASSLRGAVNEKLFF
TRBV2	many	.	TRBJ2-1	TGTGCCAGCAAGTCGGGTAATAATGAGCAGTTCTTC	CASKSGNNEQFF
TRBV30	many	TRBD2	TRBJ2-5	TGTGCCTGGAGTGTTGGGGCTAGCGGGGGCCTGTACCAAGAGACCCAGTACTTC	CAWSVGASGGLYQETQYF
TRBV6-1	many	.	TRBJ1-5	TGTGCCAGCACCGCCCCTCAGCCCCAGCATTTT	CASTAPQPQHF
TRBV28	.	.	TRBJ1-2	TGTGCCAGCAGTTCGCAAAAGCCAACTCGGGGGTCAGGCGACACCTTC	CASSSQKPTRGSGDTF
TRBV15	many	TRBD1	TRBJ1-1	TGTGCCACCAGCAGAGAATGGGCAGGGGGTCTGAGGAACACTGAAGCTTTCTTT	CATSREWAGGLRNTEAFF
TRBV7-2	many	TRBD2	TRBJ2-3	TGTGCCAGCAGCTTAGGGCCTAGCGGGGTCACAGATACGCAGTATTTT	CASSLGPSGVTDTQYF
TRBV11-2	many	.	TRBJ2-3	TGTGCCAGCAGCTTAGGGGGGGGGGCCTCAGATACGCAGTATTTT	CASSLGGGASDTQYF
TRBV19	few	.	TRBJ1-2	TGTGCCAGTAGCGCACCGAGGGACGGACTCTATGGCTACACCTTC	CASSAPRDGLYGYTF
TRBV5-1	.	.	TRBJ2-3	TGCGCCAGCAGCTTGGTGTCGGCGGGGGCAACAGATACGCAGTATTTT	CASSLVSAGATDTQYF
TRBV5-5	few	.	TRBJ1-2	TGTGCCAGCAGCTTGGCCAAGTGGTTTACCTATGGCTACACCTTC	CASSLAKWFTYGYTF
TRBV4-1	many	TRBD2	TRBJ2-3	TGCGCCAGCAGCCAAGATCTTGTACTAGCGGAGAGCACAGATACGCAGTATTTT	CASSQDLVLAESTDTQYF
TRBV7-2	.	.	TRBJ1-2	TGTGCCAGCAGTCCGGACAGTTCCTATGGCTACACCTTC	CASSPDSSYGYTF
TRBV7-8	many	.	TRBJ2-7	TGTGCCAGCAGCTTCAGCTACGAGCAGTACTTC	CASSFSYEQYF
TRBV20-1	many	TRBD1	TRBJ2-3	TGCAGTGCTACCCTAAGACAGGGGAGCACAGATACGCAGTATTTT	CSATLRQGSTDTQYF
TRBV7-8	many	TRBD1	TRBJ2-5	TGTGCCAGCAGCACCCGACAGGGAGAGACCCAGTACTTC	CASSTRQGETQYF
TRBV7-9	many	TRBD1	TRBJ1-1	TGTGCCAGCAGCGCCTTCTCCGGACAGGGTAGAGCTTTCTTT	CASSAFSGQGRAFF
TRBV29-1	many	.	TRBJ1-1	TGCAGCGCCGCCAACACTGAAGCTTTCTTT	CSAANTEAFF